Below, 24 T cell receptor beta chains from the same sample are listed, as sequenced in a study of control samples from healthy donors and cancer patients. Libraries were prepared by immunoSEQ multiplex PCR; TCRdb keeps only in-frame clonotypes and omits some of them. The data contain 78,000 or so clones, approximately 88% of them singletons. The sequenced sample consisted of blood. The receptors were gathered from a man aged 50 or older in good health.

A few counts support this clone. The rearrangement uses TRBV7-9 and TRBJ1-1; D ambiguous. CDR3 length: 13 amino acids. The V end was cut by 4 bases, the J end by 4 bases, with 10 bases between. Germline assignment: CDR1 SEHNR and CDR2 FQNEAQ (reference sequence). The CDR3 bases are TGTGCCAGCAGCTCACATGGCGGCACTGAAGCTTTCTTT. As protein: CASSSHGGTEAFF.

The chain combines TRBV11-1 with TRBJ1-1; 9 nucleotides align to TRBD1. Germline V gives CDR1 SGHAT, CDR2 FQDESV (reference sequence). Losses at the gene ends were 3 bases for V and 6 bases for J; bases not matched to a gene: 8. The length of the CDR3 is 15 residues. The CDR3 is CASSLFSGTGSEAFF. The CDR3 nucleotides are TGTGCCAGCAGCTTGTTCTCCGGGACAGGGTCTGAAGCTTTCTTT.

In this sample, this clone turned up a few times. J is TRBJ2-4 and V is TRBV4-2; D may match TRBD1 or TRBD2 (5 bases each). This CDR3 comprises 15 residues. Germline V CDR1 and CDR2: LGHNA, YNFKEQ. Trimming shortened V by 1 base and J by 8 bases, and 15 bases separated the two germline ends. The CDR3 nucleotides read TGTGCCAGCAGCCAAGTAGGTGGGGCGAGGGACATTCAGTACTTC. Translated, it gives CASSQVGGARDIQYF.

This chain connects TRBV7-9 to TRBJ2-7; tentative D call: TRBD1 (6 bases). The CDR3 has 14 residues. Germline lookup yields CDR1 SEHNR and CDR2 FQNEAQ (reference sequence). The V and J ends lost 5 bases and 3 bases respectively, with 14 bases between them. The DNA for the CDR3 is TGTGCCAGCAGCGGGGCAGGGGCCATCTACGAGCAGTACTTC. It translates to CASSGAGAIYEQYF.

This clone was counted between two and nine times. The rearrangement joins TRBV9 to TRBJ1-5; no definite D call. Trimming left V 0 bases short and J 6 bases short, with 10 bases between. This CDR3 region has 14 residues. Germline values: CDR1 SGDLS, CDR2 YYNGEE. The CDR3 coding sequence is TGTGCCAGCAGCGTAGGGACGACCGCTCAGCCCCAGCATTTT. This encodes CASSVGTTAQPQHF.

The genes are TRBV18 and TRBJ1-1; no definite D call. CDR1 and CDR2 (germline): KGHSH, LQKENI. V gave up 2 bases and J gave up 1 base, with 5 bases separating them. There are 13 residues in the CDR3. CDR3 residues: CASSPNKNTEAFF. In nucleotides, the CDR3 is TGTGCCAGCTCACCAAACAAGAACACTGAAGCTTTCTTT.

V is TRBV6-2 or TRBV6-3 and J is TRBJ2-7, with D perhaps TRBD1 (6 bases). The CDR3 totals 15 residues. CDR1 MNHEY and CDR2 SVGEGT come from the germline V gene. The ends were cut back, 6 bases at V and 0 bases at J, with 15 bases in the middle. CDR3 sequence: CASSVQGWGSYEQYF. The DNA of the CDR3 is TGTGCCAGCAGCGTACAGGGTTGGGGCTCCTACGAGCAGTACTTC.

CDR3 loop: CASSRWTSRLSYDEQFF. CDR3 DNA sequence: TGCGCCAGCAGCAGGTGGACTAGTCGGCTTTCGTACGATGAGCAGTTCTTC. This chain connects TRBV4-1 to TRBJ2-1, with 7 bases matching TRBD2. Germline-derived CDR1 and CDR2 are MGHRA and YSYEKL. The CDR3 is 17 residues long. The V gene end was trimmed by 5 bases and the J gene end by 8 bases; junction bases not matched to a gene: 18.

J is TRBJ1-2 and V is TRBV5-1; unclear D gene. The V end was cut by 4 bases, the J end by 4 bases, with 20 bases between. The CDR3 extends over 16 amino acids. Germline-derived CDR1 and CDR2 are SGHRS and YFSETQ. The CDR3 spells CASSPNVAGSGYGYTF. The CDR3 nucleotides are TGCGCCAGCAGCCCGAATGTGGCGGGGAGTGGCTATGGCTACACCTTC.

This clone is classed as medium-sized. The rearrangement joins TRBV28 to TRBJ2-3, with 13 bases aligning to TRBD2. The CDR3 is made up of 14 amino acids. With V trimmed by 11 bases and J by 6 bases, 8 bases remained unmatched. Germline V gives CDR1 MDHEN, CDR2 SYDVKM. Written as DNA, the CDR3 is TGTGCCGGGTCGGGACTAGCGGGATCGGATACGCAGTATTTT. Its protein product is CAGSGLAGSDTQYF.

The chain employs TRBV19 and TRBJ2-3; D might be TRBD1 (6 bases). This CDR3 is 12 amino acids long. Germline lookup yields CDR1 LNHDA and CDR2 SQIVND (reference sequence). Trimming removed 6 bases from V and 4 bases from J, with 8 bases in between. The CDR3 DNA sequence: TGTGCCAGTAGAGGACAGTCAGATACGCAGTATTTT. It is translated as CASRGQSDTQYF.

The V gene is TRBV24-1, the J gene TRBJ1-5; D unclear. The ends were cut back, 1 base at V and 9 bases at J, with 9 bases in the middle. The CDR3 covers 13 residues. CDR1 KGHDR and CDR2 SFDVKD come from the germline V gene. The CDR3 reads CATSDLGRAPQHF. CDR3 nucleotide sequence: TGTGCCACCAGTGATTTAGGTCGCGCGCCCCAGCATTTT.

This rearrangement joins TRBV13 to TRBJ1-1; D uncertain. Trimming took off 5 bases at V and 1 base at J, with 8 bases between the two ends. The CDR3 is made up of 13 amino acids. Germline V lookup: CDR1 PRHDT, CDR2 FYEKMQ (reference sequence). The CDR3 loop is CASSPQRNTEAFF. CDR3 bases: TGTGCCAGCAGCCCGCAAAGGAACACTGAAGCTTTCTTT.

The chain links TRBV7-3 to TRBJ1-1; D is uncertain. Between the trimmed V and J ends, which lost 2 bases and 0 bases, there was a span of 4 bases. The CDR3 contains 13 residues. Germline loops: CDR1 SGHTA, CDR2 FQGTGA. CDR3 bases: TGTGCCAGCAGCTTAGGGATGAACACTGAAGCTTTCTTT. It specifies CASSLGMNTEAFF.

This clone was detected once. The chain uses TRBV9 and TRBJ2-7; 10 bases fit TRBD2. The germline CDR1 and CDR2 sequences are SGDLS and YYNGEE. This CDR3 comprises 14 residues. Trimming took 4 bases from V and 3 from J; bases not matched to a gene: 4. The CDR3 region is CASSNLAGGYEQYF. CDR3 bases: TGTGCCAGCAGCAACTTAGCGGGAGGCTACGAGCAGTACTTC.

V usage is TRBV24-1 and J usage is TRBJ2-1; no reliable D call. Trimming left V 10 bases short and J 3 bases short, with 15 bases between. Germline assignment: CDR1 KGHDR and CDR2 SFDVKD. The CDR3 extends over 14 amino acids. In nucleotides, the CDR3 is TGTGCCACGTCAGACCCAGAATACTACAATGAGCAGTTCTTC. Translated, it gives CATSDPEYYNEQFF.

The chain recombines TRBV18 with TRBJ1-4; TRBD1 agrees at 7 bases. V gave up 4 bases and J gave up 7 bases; unmatched junction bases: 9. In germline, CDR1 is KGHSH, CDR2 LQKENI. The CDR3 covers 15 residues. For the CDR3, the DNA is TGTGCCAGCTCACTGACAGGGACGTTTGCTGAAAAACTGTTTTTT. Amino acids: CASSLTGTFAEKLFF.

In regard to this clone: This sample also contains other DNA sequences that code for the same CDR3. The V and J genes are TRBV12-3 or TRBV12-4 and TRBJ2-3, with D unresolved. This CDR3 spans 13 amino acids. V lost 6 bases to trimming and J lost 1 base, with 8 bases between them. The CDR3 spells CASRPTGTDTQYF. The CDR3 coding sequence is TGTGCCAGCAGGCCGACTGGCACAGATACGCAGTATTTT.

This chain connects TRBV4-2 to TRBJ1-6; no clear D gene. CDR1 and CDR2 (germline): LGHNA, YNFKEQ. V was pared by 2 bases and J by 8 bases, with 19 bases between. The CDR3 is made up of 17 amino acids. CDR3 residues: CASSQPREVFRDSPLHF. In DNA form, the CDR3 reads TGTGCCAGCAGCCAACCACGGGAAGTTTTTCGAGATTCACCCCTCCACTTT.

The chain couples TRBV19 to TRBJ2-7; the D is unclear. The CDR3 runs to 14 residues. Per germline, CDR1 LNHDA and CDR2 SQIVND (reference sequence). Trimming removed 5 bases at V and 2 bases at J, with 13 bases between. The CDR3 nucleotides are TGTGCCAGTAGTGGCCAGCGACCTACCTACGAGCAGTACTTC. It encodes CASSGQRPTYEQYF.

V usage is TRBV2 and J usage is TRBJ1-5, with D uncertain. The germline V gene encodes CDR1 SNHLY and CDR2 FYNNEI. This CDR3 is 13 amino acids long. V lost 8 bases, J lost 1 base, and 9 bases lay in between. CDR3 amino acids: CASGLGSNQPQHF. The CDR3 nucleotides read TGTGCCAGCGGACTGGGAAGCAATCAGCCCCAGCATTTT.

This clone appeared a few times. The rearrangement links TRBV15 to TRBJ2-1; D is uncertain. The V end was cut by 3 bases, the J end by 4 bases, with 10 bases between. CDR3 length equals 14 residues. Germline CDR1 reads LNHNV; CDR2 reads YYDKDF (reference sequence). The CDR3 spells CATSSRLEYNEQFF. The CDR3 DNA reads TGTGCCACCAGCAGTCGTCTGGAATACAATGAGCAGTTCTTC.

The gene calls are TRBV7-8 and TRBJ1-3, with 9 bases matching TRBD1. V was pared by 4 bases and J by 0 bases, with 13 bases of the junction left unmatched. The CDR3 is 19 residues long. The germline V gene encodes CDR1 SGHVS and CDR2 FQNEAQ. The CDR3 region has the DNA TGTGCCAGCAGCTCAAGGGGCCACGGACAGGGGATCTCTGGAAACACCATATATTTT. Its protein product is CASSSRGHGQGISGNTIYF.

The V gene is TRBV28, the J gene TRBJ2-7; tentatively, D is TRBD1 (5 bases). The CDR3 runs to 14 residues. Trimming stripped 2 bases from V and 3 bases from J, with 11 bases between. Per germline, CDR1 MDHEN and CDR2 SYDVKM. CDR3 in DNA: TGTGCCAGCAGTTTAGACAGAATAGACTACGAGCAGTACTTC. Its translation is CASSLDRIDYEQYF.